These 15 T cell receptor beta chains were sequenced from one sample in a study of memory CD4+ T cells and cytomegalovirus serostatus. Single viable CD3+CD4+CD8-CD45RO+ cells were sorted as the memory CD4+ T cells. Using immunoSEQ multiplex PCR, the repertoire was profiled, and TCRdb retains in-frame clones only, with some absent. The sample has roughly 42,000 clones; around 78% are singletons. The sequencing sample was made of memory CD4+ T cells from blood. These receptors were taken from an adult in good health and CMV-seronegative.

The V and J genes are TRBV7-9 and TRBJ1-4, with 10 positions matching TRBD1. Trimming cost V 4 bases and J 7 bases; bases outside gene matches: 6. The CDR3 consists of 15 residues. Germline CDR1 reads SEHNR; CDR2 reads FQNEAQ (reference sequence). The CDR3 DNA follows: TGTGCCAGCAGCTACTGGACAGGGGGAGTTGAAAAACTGTTTTTT. This translates into CASSYWTGGVEKLFF.

This chain connects TRBV7-2 to TRBJ2-1; D not certain. Per the germline V gene, CDR1 is SGHTA and CDR2 is FQGNSA. Trimming removed 3 bases at V and 10 bases at J, with 7 bases between. The CDR3 is made up of 11 amino acids. For the CDR3, the DNA is TGTGCCAGCAGCTTGTATGGAGAGCAGTTCTTC. This gives the protein CASSLYGEQFF.

The chain uses TRBV6-6 and TRBJ1-1; 7 positions agree with TRBD1. V dropped 0 bases and J dropped 4; count of bases not matched to a gene: 5. This CDR3 spans 15 amino acids. Per the germline V gene, CDR1 is MNHNY and CDR2 is SVGAGI (reference sequence). CDR3 bases: TGTGCCAGCAGTTACTCCGACAGGGTTAGCACTGAAGCTTTCTTT. This codes for CASSYSDRVSTEAFF.

The chain links TRBV21-1 to TRBJ2-2; the tabulated D call, TRBD1, remains unverified against the DNA. TRBV21-1 is a known pseudogene. The CDR3 is 18 residues long. The CDR3 region has the DNA TGTGCCAGCAGCAAATTCTGTTCGCCAGCAGGGAACACCGGGGAGCTGTTTTTT. This encodes CASSKFCSPAGNTGELFF.

This rearrangement joins TRBV30 to TRBJ1-6, with 8 bases aligning to TRBD1. With 2 bases clipped from V and 12 bases from J, the junction kept 12 bases outside the gene matches. From germline, CDR1 is GTSNPN and CDR2 SVGIG (reference sequence). CDR3 length equals 15 residues. CDR3 protein: CAWSNERTGGGPLHF. The CDR3 nucleotides are TGTGCCTGGAGTAACGAAAGAACAGGGGGGGGACCCCTCCACTTT.

The chain couples TRBV2 to TRBJ1-4, with 8 bases matching TRBD1. With 6 bases clipped from V and 7 bases from J, the junction kept 10 bases outside the gene matches. This CDR3 has 15 amino acids. Germline CDR1 and CDR2: SNHLY and FYNNEI. CDR3: CASRTGEGGSEKLFF. CDR3 nucleotide sequence: TGTGCCAGCAGGACAGGGGAAGGGGGTAGTGAAAAACTGTTTTTT.

The CDR3 DNA reads TGTGCCAGCTGGGGCGGGGGAGTCACCGGGGAGCTGTTTTTT. Translated, it gives CASWGGGVTGELFF. V usage is TRBV6-5 and J usage is TRBJ2-2; 7 bases are a match to TRBD2. The germline V gene encodes CDR1 MNHEY and CDR2 SVGAGI. The CDR3 totals 14 residues. Germline trimming cut 8 bases from V and 4 bases from J; bases unmatched to any gene: 7.

This chain uses TRBV5-4 with TRBJ2-2; tentative D call: TRBD2 (5 bases). The germline V gene encodes CDR1 SGHNT and CDR2 YYREEE (reference sequence). V shed 4 bases and J shed 1 base, with 14 bases lying between them. The CDR3 consists of 16 residues. The CDR3 spells CASSPLRGLNTGELFF. CDR3 in DNA: TGTGCCAGCAGCCCCCTCCGAGGACTGAACACCGGGGAGCTGTTTTTT. The variable domain in full, completed from reference TRBV5-4 and TRBJ2-2, reads ETGVTQSPTHLIKTRGQQVTLRCSSQSGHNTVSWYQQALGQGPQFIFQYYREEENGRGNFPPRFSGLQFPNYSSELNVNALELDDSALYLCASSPLRGLNTGELFFGEGSRLTVL.

The chain uses TRBV27 and TRBJ1-5, with TRBD1 identical over 10 bases. This CDR3 spans 15 amino acids. The V gene end was trimmed by 5 bases and the J gene end by 8 bases; junction bases not matched to a gene: 9. Germline values: CDR1 MNHEY, CDR2 SMNVEV (reference sequence). The CDR3 DNA reads as TGTGCCAGCAGTGGACAGGGGGGAGCAAGGAAGCCCCAGCATTTT. Translating gives CASSGQGGARKPQHF.

This rearrangement joins TRBV11-2 to TRBJ2-1; tentative D call: TRBD2 (6 bases). V gave up 0 bases and J gave up 7 bases, with 13 bases separating them. The CDR3 is 15 residues long. Germline values: CDR1 SGHAT, CDR2 FQNNGV. The CDR3 sequence: CASSLDRGGWNEQFF. The CDR3 DNA follows: TGTGCCAGCAGCTTAGATCGGGGAGGATGGAATGAGCAGTTCTTC. The full variable domain, with the rest looked up from reference TRBV11-2 and TRBJ2-1, is EAGVAQSPRYKIIEKRQSVAFWCNPISGHATLYWYQQILGQGPKLLIQFQNNGVVDDSQLPKDRFSAERLKGVDSTLKIQPAKLEDSAVYLCASSLDRGGWNEQFFGPGTRLTVL.

The J gene is TRBJ1-5, the V gene TRBV19; maybe TRBD1 (6 bases). The CDR3 is made up of 16 amino acids. Germline loops: CDR1 LNHDA, CDR2 SQIVND (reference sequence). V gave up 5 bases and J gave up 3 bases, with 17 bases separating them. The CDR3 region has the DNA TGTGCCAGTAGTGTACCCCGGGACAATTTCAATCAGCCCCAGCATTTT. This gives the protein CASSVPRDNFNQPQHF.

The genes are TRBV29-1 and TRBJ1-1; 7 bases are shared with TRBD1. V shed 6 bases and J 4 bases; nucleotides not matched to a gene: 11. This CDR3 has 14 residues. Germline-derived CDR1 and CDR2 are SQVTM and ANQGSEA. The CDR3 DNA is TGCAGCGTACTCCAGGGGGTTCGGGGCACTGAAGCTTTCTTT. It codes for CSVLQGVRGTEAFF.

The chain combines TRBV11-2 with TRBJ2-7; 7 positions agree with TRBD1. V was clipped by 5 bases and J by 2 bases; unmatched bases: 3. The CDR3 has 13 residues. CDR1 is SGHAT and CDR2 is FQNNGV in the germline V gene. CDR3 bases: TGTGCCAGCAGCCGGGACAGACCCTACGAGCAGTACTTC. It encodes CASSRDRPYEQYF. The entire variable domain, with the rest obtained from reference TRBV11-2 and TRBJ2-7, is as follows: EAGVAQSPRYKIIEKRQSVAFWCNPISGHATLYWYQQILGQGPKLLIQFQNNGVVDDSQLPKDRFSAERLKGVDSTLKIQPAKLEDSAVYLCASSRDRPYEQYFGPGTRLTVT.

This chain connects TRBV9 to TRBJ2-2; no reliable D call. The CDR3 length is 13 residues. Germline lookup yields CDR1 SGDLS and CDR2 YYNGEE. V was shortened by 0 bases and J by 5 bases, with 5 bases between the two germline ends. The CDR3 DNA follows: TGTGCCAGCAGCGTAGACCGAACCGGGGAGCTGTTTTTT. This translates into CASSVDRTGELFF.

CDR3 sequence (DNA): TGTGCCAGCAGCCACGGGTGGACGTCGTTGGGGGAGCTGTTTTTT. Translating gives CASSHGWTSLGELFF. V is TRBV11-1 and J is TRBJ2-2, with unresolved D. Germline assignment: CDR1 SGHAT and CDR2 FQDESV (reference sequence). CDR3 size: 15 residues. V lost 5 bases to trimming and J lost 8 bases, with 18 bases between them. Filled out from reference TRBV11-1 and TRBJ2-2, the complete variable domain reads EAEVAQSPRYKITEKSQAVAFWCDPISGHATLYWYRQILGQGPELLVQFQDESVVDDSQLPKDRFSAERLKGVDSTLKIQPAELGDSAMYLCASSHGWTSLGELFFGEGSRLTVL.